This TCR beta chain is drawn from a study of blood T cell repertoires in COVID-19. At the level of the study: In each case, the material was cDNA or gDNA derived from T cells, B-cell-depleted T cells, or PBMCs.

The CDR3 extends over 15 amino acids. The V gene end was trimmed by 3 bases and the J gene end by 7 bases; junction bases not matched to a gene: 5. Germline-derived CDR1 and CDR2 are LNHDA and SQIVND (reference sequence). As handled by the study authors: Estimation of nucleated cell counts was performed using reference gene primer amplification. This table comes from immunoSEQ multiplex PCR, and its TCRdb copy is limited to in-frame clones, with some not included. The D gene and trimming were derived from the DNA, and the V and J assignments and clone size from that table. The repertoire holds 110,000 or so clones, with about 85% as singletons. The table lists this clone with a few counts.

The sequence came from a man aged 35-49 years with acute or convalescent COVID-19. The sample comprised peripheral blood. The chain combines TRBV19 with TRBJ1-6; 8 positions match TRBD1. CDR3 region: CASSIFAGGNSPLHF. In DNA form, the CDR3 reads TGTGCCAGTAGTATTTTTGCAGGGGGCAATTCACCCCTCCACTTT.